This record looks at one T cell receptor beta chain sequence and its context. In the original workflow: Nucleated cell number was recorded as an estimate derived from reference gene primer amplification. Profiled with immunoSEQ multiplex PCR; TCRdb holds only in-frame clones, not every one. V and J calls and clone size are copied from that table; D and trimming were computed from the DNA. The sample has nearly 90,000 clones; 70% to 90% are singletons. This record belongs to a study of blood T cell repertoires in COVID-19. Study as a whole: Acute and convalescent COVID-19 specimens originated in the United States, Italy and Spain. T cells, B-cell-depleted T cells, or PBMCs provided the cDNA or gDNA that served as material.

The CDR3 is 17 residues long. Trimming removed 0 bases at V and 0 bases at J, with 12 bases between. CDR1 SGHAT and CDR2 FQNNGV come from the germline V gene. J is TRBJ1-5 and V is TRBV11-2, with D uncertain. The clonotype originates from a man between 60 and 75 years old with acute or convalescent COVID-19. Sequencing input: peripheral blood. CDR3 sequence (DNA): TGTGCCAGCAGCTTAGATCAGTCCCTTTATAGCAATCAGCCCCAGCATTTT. It yields the protein CASSLDQSLYSNQPQHF.